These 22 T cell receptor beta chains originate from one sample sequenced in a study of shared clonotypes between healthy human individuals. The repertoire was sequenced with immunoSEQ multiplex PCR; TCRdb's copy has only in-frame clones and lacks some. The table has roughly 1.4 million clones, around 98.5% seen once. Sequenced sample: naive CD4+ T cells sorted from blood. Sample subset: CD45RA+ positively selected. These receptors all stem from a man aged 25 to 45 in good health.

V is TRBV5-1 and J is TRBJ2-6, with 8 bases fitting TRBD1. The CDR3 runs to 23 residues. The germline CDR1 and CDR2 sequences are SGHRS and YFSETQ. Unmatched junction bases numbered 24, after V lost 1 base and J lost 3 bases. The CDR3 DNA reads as TGCGCCAGCAGCTTGAAACCCATCCCACCTCCCACAGGGGGTCTGGGTGGGGCCAACGTCCTGACTTTC. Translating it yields CASSLKPIPPPTGGLGGANVLTF.

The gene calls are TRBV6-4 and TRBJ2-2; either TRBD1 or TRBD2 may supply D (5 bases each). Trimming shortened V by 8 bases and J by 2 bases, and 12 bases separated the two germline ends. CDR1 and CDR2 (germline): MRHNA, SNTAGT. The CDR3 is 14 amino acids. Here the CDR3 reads CASRGQQNTGELFF. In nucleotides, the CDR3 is TGTGCCAGCCGGGGCCAACAAAACACCGGGGAGCTGTTTTTT.

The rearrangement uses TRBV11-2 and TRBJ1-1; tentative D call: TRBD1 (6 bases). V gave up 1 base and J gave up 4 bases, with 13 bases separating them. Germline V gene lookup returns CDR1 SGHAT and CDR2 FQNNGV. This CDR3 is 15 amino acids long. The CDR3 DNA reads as TGTGCCAGCAGCTTAGGCCGAACAGGGTCCACTGAAGCTTTCTTT. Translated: CASSLGRTGSTEAFF.

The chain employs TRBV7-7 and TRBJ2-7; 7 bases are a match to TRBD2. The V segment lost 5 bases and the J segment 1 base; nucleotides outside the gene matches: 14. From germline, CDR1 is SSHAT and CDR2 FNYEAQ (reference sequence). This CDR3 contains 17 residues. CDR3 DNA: TGTGCCAGCAGCCCGAGACCCCCGGGCGGGAGTTCCTACGAGCAGTACTTC. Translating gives CASSPRPPGGSSYEQYF.

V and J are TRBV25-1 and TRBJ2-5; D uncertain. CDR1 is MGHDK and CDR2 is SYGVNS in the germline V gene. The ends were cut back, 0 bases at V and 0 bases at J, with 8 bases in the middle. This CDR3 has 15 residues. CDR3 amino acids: CASSEYGPDQETQYF. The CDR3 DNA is TGTGCCAGCAGTGAATATGGGCCAGACCAAGAGACCCAGTACTTC.

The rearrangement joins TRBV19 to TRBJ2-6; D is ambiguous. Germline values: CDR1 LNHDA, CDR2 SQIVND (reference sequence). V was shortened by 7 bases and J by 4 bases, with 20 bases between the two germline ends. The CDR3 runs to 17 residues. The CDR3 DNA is TGTGCCAGTATAGTGGTAGGCGGTCTTCCAGGGGCCAACGTCCTGACTTTC. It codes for CASIVVGGLPGANVLTF.

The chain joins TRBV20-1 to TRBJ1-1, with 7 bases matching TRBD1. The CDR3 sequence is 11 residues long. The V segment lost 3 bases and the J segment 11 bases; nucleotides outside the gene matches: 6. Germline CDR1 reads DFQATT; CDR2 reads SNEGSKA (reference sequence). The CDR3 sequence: CSASRGGDAFF. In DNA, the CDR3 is TGCAGTGCTAGTCGAGGGGGCGATGCTTTCTTT.

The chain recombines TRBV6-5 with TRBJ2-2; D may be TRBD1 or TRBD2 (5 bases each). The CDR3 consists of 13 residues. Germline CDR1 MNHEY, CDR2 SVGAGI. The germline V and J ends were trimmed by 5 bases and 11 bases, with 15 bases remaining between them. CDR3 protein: CASSPGTPGELFF. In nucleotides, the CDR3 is TGTGCCAGCAGTCCCGGGACGCCGGGTGAGCTGTTTTTT.

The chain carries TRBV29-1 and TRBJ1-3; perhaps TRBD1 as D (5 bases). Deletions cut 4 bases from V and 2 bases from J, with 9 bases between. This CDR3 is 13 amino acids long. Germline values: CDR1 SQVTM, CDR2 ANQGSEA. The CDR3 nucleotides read TGCAGCGTTGGAGGGGTGACTGGAAACACCATATATTTT. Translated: CSVGGVTGNTIYF.

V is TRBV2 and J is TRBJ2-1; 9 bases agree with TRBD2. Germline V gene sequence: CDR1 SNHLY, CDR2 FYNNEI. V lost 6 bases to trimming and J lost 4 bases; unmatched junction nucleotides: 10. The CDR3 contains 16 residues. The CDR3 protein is CASRTGLAGQYNEQFF. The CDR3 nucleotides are TGTGCCAGCAGGACAGGTCTAGCGGGACAATACAATGAGCAGTTCTTC.

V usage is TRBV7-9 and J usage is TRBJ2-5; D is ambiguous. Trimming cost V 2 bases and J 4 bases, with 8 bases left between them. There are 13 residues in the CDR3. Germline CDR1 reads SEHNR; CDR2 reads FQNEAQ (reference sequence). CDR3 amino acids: CASSLPGPETQYF. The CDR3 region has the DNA TGTGCCAGCAGCTTACCGGGTCCAGAGACCCAGTACTTC.

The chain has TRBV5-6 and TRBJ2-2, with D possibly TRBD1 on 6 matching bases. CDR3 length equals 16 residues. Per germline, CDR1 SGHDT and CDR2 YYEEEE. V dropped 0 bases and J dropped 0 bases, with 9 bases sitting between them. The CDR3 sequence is CASSLVPGANTGELFF. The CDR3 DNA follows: TGTGCCAGCAGCTTGGTTCCAGGGGCGAACACCGGGGAGCTGTTTTTT.

The CDR3: CASSPQGVDQPQHF. CDR3 nucleotide sequence: TGTGCCAGCTCACCACAGGGAGTGGATCAGCCCCAGCATTTT. The chain recombines TRBV18 with TRBJ1-5; D is unclear. The CDR3 is 14 amino acids. Trimming cost V 1 base and J 5 bases, with 9 bases left between them. The V gene's germline CDR1 is KGHSH and CDR2 LQKENI. The entire variable domain, with the rest obtained from reference TRBV18 and TRBJ1-5, is as follows: NAGVMQNPRHLVRRRGQEARLRCSPMKGHSHVYWYRQLPEEGLKFMVYLQKENIIDESGMPKERFSAEFPKEGPSILRIQQVVRGDSAAYFCASSPQGVDQPQHFGDGTRLSIL.

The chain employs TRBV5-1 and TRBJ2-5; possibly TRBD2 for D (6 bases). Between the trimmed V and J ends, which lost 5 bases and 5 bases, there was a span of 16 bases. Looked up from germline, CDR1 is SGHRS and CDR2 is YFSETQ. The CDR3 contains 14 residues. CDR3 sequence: CASRTGTARETQYF. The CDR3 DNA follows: TGCGCCAGCAGAACGGGGACTGCAAGGGAGACCCAGTACTTC.

For the CDR3, the DNA is TGTGCCAGTAGGGAACAGGGGGCCCGCACAGATACGCAGTATTTT. Residues: CASREQGARTDTQYF. The chain links TRBV19 to TRBJ2-3; TRBD1 aligns across 9 bases. Looked up from germline, CDR1 is LNHDA and CDR2 is SQIVND (reference sequence). V lost 6 bases, J lost 1 base, and 5 bases stayed unmatched. The CDR3 is 15 residues long.

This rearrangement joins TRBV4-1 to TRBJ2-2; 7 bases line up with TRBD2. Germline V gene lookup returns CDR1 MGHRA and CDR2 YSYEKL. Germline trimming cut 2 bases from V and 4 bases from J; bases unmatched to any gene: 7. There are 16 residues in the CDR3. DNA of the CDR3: TGCGCCAGCAGCCAACCCGGACTAGTAGGCACCGGGGAGCTGTTTTTT. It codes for CASSQPGLVGTGELFF.

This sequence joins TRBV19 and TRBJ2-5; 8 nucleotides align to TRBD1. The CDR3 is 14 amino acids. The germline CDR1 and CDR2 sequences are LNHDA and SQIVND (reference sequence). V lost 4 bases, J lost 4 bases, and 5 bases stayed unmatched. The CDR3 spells CASSNRGARETQYF. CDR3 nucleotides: TGTGCCAGTAGTAACAGGGGGGCCCGAGAGACCCAGTACTTC.

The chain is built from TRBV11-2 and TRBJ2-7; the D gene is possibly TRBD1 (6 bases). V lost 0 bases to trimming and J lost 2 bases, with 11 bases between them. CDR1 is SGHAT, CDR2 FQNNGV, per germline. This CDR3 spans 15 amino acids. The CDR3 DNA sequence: TGTGCCAGCAGCTTAGATGGGGGCAGAACCTACGAGCAGTACTTC. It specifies CASSLDGGRTYEQYF.

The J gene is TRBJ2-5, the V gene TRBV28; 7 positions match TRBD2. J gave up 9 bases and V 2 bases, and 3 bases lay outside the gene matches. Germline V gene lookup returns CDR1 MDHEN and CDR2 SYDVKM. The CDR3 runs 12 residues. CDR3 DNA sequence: TGTGCCAGCAGTTTAGCGGGAGCGCCCCAGTACTTC. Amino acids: CASSLAGAPQYF.

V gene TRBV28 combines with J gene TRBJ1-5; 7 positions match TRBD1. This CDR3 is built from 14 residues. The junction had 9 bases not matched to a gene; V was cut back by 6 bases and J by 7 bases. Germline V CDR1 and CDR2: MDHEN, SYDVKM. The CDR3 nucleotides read TGTGCCAGCAGATCGGACAGGACCCTACAGCCCCAGCATTTT. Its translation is CASRSDRTLQPQHF.

The CDR3 bases are TGTGCCAGCAGCCCAAGCCGATTCCGCACAGATACGCAGTATTTT. It codes for CASSPSRFRTDTQYF. The V call is TRBV6-1, the J call TRBJ2-3, with D unresolved. V lost 6 bases, J lost 1 base, and 14 bases lay in between. CDR1 MNHNS and CDR2 SASEGT come from the germline V gene. The CDR3 sequence is 15 residues long.

CDR3 region: CATSRPSGGYNEQFF. The CDR3 bases are TGTGCCACCAGCAGGCCTAGCGGGGGTTACAATGAGCAGTTCTTC. V usage is TRBV15 and J usage is TRBJ2-1, with 10 bases that match TRBD2. This CDR3 region has 15 residues. J was trimmed by 4 bases and V by 3 bases; bases with no gene match: 3. Germline values: CDR1 LNHNV, CDR2 YYDKDF (reference sequence).